This T cell receptor (beta chain) was documented in a study of shared clonotypes between healthy human individuals. General study results and limits: Memory subsets had estimated richness that was generally smaller than that of naive subsets. Around 5.3% of naive CD4 clonotypes were shared across several donors. Sorted-subset sequencing, rarefaction showed, was incomplete despite large depth.

Sequencing was performed with immunoSEQ multiplex PCR; in TCRdb, only in-frame clones are kept and a portion is missing. The sample includes about 600,000 clones, approximately 97% seen only once; the top ten take roughly 0.05%. Note on this clone: Its cognate antigen is unknown.

V was clipped by 2 bases and J by 1 base, with 8 bases between them. The CDR3 extends over 14 amino acids. The germline gives CDR1 ENHRY, CDR2 SYGVKD. The sample taken for sequencing was naive CD4+ T cells sorted from blood. Subset meaning: CD45RA+ positively selected. The clonotype was recovered from a young woman in good health. The chain recombines TRBV10-3 with TRBJ1-1, with D unclear. This chain's CDR3 is CAISERQPNTEAFF. The CDR3 region has the DNA TGTGCCATCAGTGAGAGGCAGCCGAACACTGAAGCTTTCTTT.